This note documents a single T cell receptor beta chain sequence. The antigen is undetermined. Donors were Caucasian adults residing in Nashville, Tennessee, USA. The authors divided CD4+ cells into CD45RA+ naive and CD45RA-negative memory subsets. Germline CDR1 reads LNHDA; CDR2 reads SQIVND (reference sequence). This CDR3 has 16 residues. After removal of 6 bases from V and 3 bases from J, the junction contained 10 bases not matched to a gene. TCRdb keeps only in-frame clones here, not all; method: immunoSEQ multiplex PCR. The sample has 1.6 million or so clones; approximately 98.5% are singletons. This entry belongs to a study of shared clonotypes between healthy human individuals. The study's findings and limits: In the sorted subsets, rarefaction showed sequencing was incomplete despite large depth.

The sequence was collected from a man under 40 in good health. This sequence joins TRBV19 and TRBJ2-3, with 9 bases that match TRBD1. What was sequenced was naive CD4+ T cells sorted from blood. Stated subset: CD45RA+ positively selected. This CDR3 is CASSTRDRVSTDTQYF. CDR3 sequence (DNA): TGTGCCAGTAGCACCCGGGACAGGGTATCGACAGATACGCAGTATTTT.